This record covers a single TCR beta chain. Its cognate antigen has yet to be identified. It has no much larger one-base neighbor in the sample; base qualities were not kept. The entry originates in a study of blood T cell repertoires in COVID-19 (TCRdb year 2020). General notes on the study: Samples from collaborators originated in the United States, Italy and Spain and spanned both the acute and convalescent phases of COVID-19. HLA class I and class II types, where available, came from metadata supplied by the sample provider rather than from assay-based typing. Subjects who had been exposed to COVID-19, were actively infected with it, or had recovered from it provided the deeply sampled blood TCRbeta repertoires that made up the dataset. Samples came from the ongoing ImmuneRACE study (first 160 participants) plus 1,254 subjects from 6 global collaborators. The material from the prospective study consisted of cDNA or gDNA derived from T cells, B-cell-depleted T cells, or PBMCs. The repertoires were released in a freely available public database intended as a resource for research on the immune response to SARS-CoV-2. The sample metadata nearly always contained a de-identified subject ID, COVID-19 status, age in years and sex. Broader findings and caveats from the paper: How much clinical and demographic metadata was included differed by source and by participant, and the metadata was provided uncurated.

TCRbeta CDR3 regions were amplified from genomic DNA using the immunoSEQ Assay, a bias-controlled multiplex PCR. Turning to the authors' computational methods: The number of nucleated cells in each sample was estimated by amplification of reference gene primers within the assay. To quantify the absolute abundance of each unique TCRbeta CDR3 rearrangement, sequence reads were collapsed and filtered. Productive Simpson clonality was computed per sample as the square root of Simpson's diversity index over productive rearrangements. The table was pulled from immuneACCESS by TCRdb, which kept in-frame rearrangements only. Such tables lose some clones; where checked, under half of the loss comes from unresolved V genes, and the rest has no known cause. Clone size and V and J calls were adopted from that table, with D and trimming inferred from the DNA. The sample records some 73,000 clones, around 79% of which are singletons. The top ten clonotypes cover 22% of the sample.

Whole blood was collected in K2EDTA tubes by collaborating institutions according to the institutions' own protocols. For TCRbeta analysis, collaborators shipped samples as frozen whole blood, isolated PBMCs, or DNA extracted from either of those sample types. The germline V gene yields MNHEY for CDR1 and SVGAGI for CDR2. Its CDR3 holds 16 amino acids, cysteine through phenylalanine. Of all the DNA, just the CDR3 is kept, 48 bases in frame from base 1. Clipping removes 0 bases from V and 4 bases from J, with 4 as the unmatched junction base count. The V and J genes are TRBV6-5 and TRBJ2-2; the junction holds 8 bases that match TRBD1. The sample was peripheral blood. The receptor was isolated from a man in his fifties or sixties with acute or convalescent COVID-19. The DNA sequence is TGTGCCAGCAGTTACTCAGGGACAGGAGTCACCGGGGAGCTGTTTTTT. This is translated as CASSYSGTGVTGELFF.